The clone carrying this T cell receptor beta chain was picked up a small number of times. The antigen remains unidentified. The record originates from a study of CD8 T cells in ankylosing spondylitis. Germline loops: CDR1 LNHDA, CDR2 SQIVND (reference sequence). The V end was cut by 7 bases, the J end by 0 bases, with 13 bases between. The CDR3 runs to 15 residues. Notes on the study in general: Among TCR beta sequences, a motif of roughly 8 highly homologous variants appeared characteristic of ankylosing spondylitis blood. Disease-linked clones bore a CD8+ phenotype and were relatively rare in peripheral blood.

Libraries for TCR beta were made by quantitative 5'-RACE with molecular barcodes. MiXCR, applied by TCRdb to the 5' RACE reads, yields one record per CDR3 protein. Of 220,000 or so distinct CDR3 sequences in the sample, under 12% were seen once. The sample consisted of blood, either unsorted or a sorted T cell fraction (not recorded which). The chain uses TRBV19 and TRBJ1-5, with D unclear. This TCR came from a male donor with ankylosing spondylitis or in good health (not recorded which). The CDR3 protein is CASTPAAGSNQPQHF. The DNA of the CDR3 is TGTGCCAGTACCCCGGCGGCCGGTAGCAATCAGCCCCAGCATTTT.